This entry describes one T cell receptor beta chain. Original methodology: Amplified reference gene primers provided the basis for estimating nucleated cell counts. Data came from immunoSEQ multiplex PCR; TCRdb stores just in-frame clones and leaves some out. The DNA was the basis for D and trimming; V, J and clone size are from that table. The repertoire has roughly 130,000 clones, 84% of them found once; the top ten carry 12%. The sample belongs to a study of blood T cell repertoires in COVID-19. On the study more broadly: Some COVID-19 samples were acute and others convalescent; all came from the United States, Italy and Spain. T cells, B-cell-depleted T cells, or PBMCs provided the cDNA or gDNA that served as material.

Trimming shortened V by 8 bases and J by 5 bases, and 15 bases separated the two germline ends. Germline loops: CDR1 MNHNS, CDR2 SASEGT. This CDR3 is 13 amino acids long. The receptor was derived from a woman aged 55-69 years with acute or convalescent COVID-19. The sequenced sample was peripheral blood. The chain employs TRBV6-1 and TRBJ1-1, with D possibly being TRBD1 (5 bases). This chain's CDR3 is CASQTVPGTEAFF. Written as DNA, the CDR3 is TGTGCCAGCCAGACAGTCCCCGGAACTGAAGCTTTCTTT.